What follows are 23 T cell receptor beta chains derived from one specimen sequenced in a study of beta chain features in type 1 diabetes. Sequenced material consisted of expressed TCRB transcripts (all of the isolated RNA was reverse transcribed). The table came from immunoSEQ multiplex PCR; TCRdb's copy has only in-frame clones and leaves some out. In the table there are hundreds of thousands of clones, about a sixth of which are singletons. Sequenced input: naive CD4+ T cells from blood. The origin of the receptors is a man in his late teens or twenties in good health.

The V gene is TRBV6-1, the J gene TRBJ2-7; D call uncertain. Germline V lookup: CDR1 MNHNS, CDR2 SASEGT. Deletions cut 5 bases from V and 4 bases from J, with 15 bases between. This CDR3 region has 14 residues. The CDR3 nucleotides read TGTGCCAGCAGTTATCAAGCTGGGAAATACGAGCAGTACTTC. It encodes CASSYQAGKYEQYF.

This clone was counted between two and nine times. The DNA for the CDR3 is TGTGCCAGCAGCTACCGACAGGGGGTGGGTCAGCCCCAGCATTTT. Amino acid sequence: CASSYRQGVGQPQHF. This sequence joins TRBV7-2 and TRBJ1-5, with TRBD1 identical over 9 bases. CDR1 is SGHTA and CDR2 is FQGNSA in the germline V gene. This CDR3 spans 15 amino acids. Unmatched junction bases numbered 7, after V lost 4 bases and J lost 6 bases.

This clone was recorded a few times. This sequence joins TRBV5-6 and TRBJ2-1, with TRBD1 as a possible D gene (6 bases). Germline values: CDR1 SGHDT, CDR2 YYEEEE. V lost 1 base and J lost 0, with 8 bases in between. The CDR3 length is 15 residues. The CDR3 nucleotides read TGTGCCAGCAGCTTGAGGGGGTTCTCCTACAATGAGCAGTTCTTC. Protein: CASSLRGFSYNEQFF.

Notes on this clone: This CDR3 is also generated by other DNA sequences in the sample. The V call is TRBV30, the J call TRBJ1-5; the D gene is possibly TRBD1 (5 bases). Germline V gene lookup returns CDR1 GTSNPN and CDR2 SVGIG (reference sequence). The CDR3 is 12 residues long. V was pared by 3 bases and J by 7 bases, with 10 bases between. CDR3 sequence (DNA): TGTGCCTGGAGCCGGGGGGGACAGCCCCAGCATTTT. Translation gives CAWSRGGQPQHF.

V is TRBV4-2 and J is TRBJ2-5; 13 bases align to TRBD2. The closer fit of TRBJ2-7 to the DNA end suggests the J call may be wrong. The CDR3 consists of 16 residues. The germline V gene has CDR1 LGHNA and CDR2 YNFKEQ. The CDR3 reads CASSHVGLAGDYEQYF. The CDR3 nucleotides read TGTGCCAGCAGCCATGTCGGACTAGCGGGAGACTACGAGCAGTACTTC.

This clone showed up just a few times. V and J are TRBV5-1 and TRBJ2-1; 10 positions match TRBD2. Germline CDR1 reads SGHRS; CDR2 reads YFSETQ. The CDR3 totals 15 residues. The V and J ends lost 3 bases and 4 bases, in that order; junction bases with no gene match: 4. In DNA form, the CDR3 reads TGCGCCAGCAGCTCCTTAGCGGGGGGTTACAATGAGCAGTTCTTC. It encodes CASSSLAGGYNEQFF. Together with reference TRBV5-1 and TRBJ2-1, the CDR3 gives the full variable domain: KAGVTQTPRYLIKTRGQQVTLSCSPISGHRSVSWYQQTPGQGLQFLFEYFSETQRNKGNFPGRFSGRQFSNSRSEMNVSTLELGDSALYLCASSSLAGGYNEQFFGPGTRLTVL.

The chain carries TRBV11-1 and TRBJ2-1; D is undetermined. The germline V and J ends were trimmed by 1 base and 9 bases, with 16 bases remaining between them. Germline loops: CDR1 SGHAT, CDR2 FQDESV (reference sequence). This CDR3 region has 15 residues. CDR3 amino acids: CASSLGIPELAEQFF. CDR3 DNA: TGTGCCAGCAGCTTAGGAATCCCGGAGTTGGCTGAGCAGTTCTTC. Looking up the rest from reference TRBV11-1 and TRBJ2-1 gives the full variable domain: EAEVAQSPRYKITEKSQAVAFWCDPISGHATLYWYRQILGQGPELLVQFQDESVVDDSQLPKDRFSAERLKGVDSTLKIQPAELGDSAMYLCASSLGIPELAEQFFGPGTRLTVL.

This clone was counted between two and nine times. The V call is TRBV5-4, the J call TRBJ1-4, with 7 nucleotides matching TRBD1. V lost 4 bases to trimming and J lost 4 bases; unmatched junction nucleotides: 4. This CDR3 is 14 amino acids long. Germline lookup yields CDR1 SGHNT and CDR2 YYREEE (reference sequence). The CDR3 DNA sequence: TGTGCCAGCAGCCCGACAGGGATTAATGAAAAACTGTTTTTT. This translates into CASSPTGINEKLFF. Complete variable domain (other parts from reference TRBV5-4 and TRBJ1-4): ETGVTQSPTHLIKTRGQQVTLRCSSQSGHNTVSWYQQALGQGPQFIFQYYREEENGRGNFPPRFSGLQFPNYSSELNVNALELDDSALYLCASSPTGINEKLFFGSGTQLSVL.

V is TRBV7-2 and J is TRBJ2-1; 8 bases line up with TRBD1. After removal of 5 bases from V and 5 bases from J, the junction contained 2 bases not matched to a gene. CDR1 is SGHTA, CDR2 FQGNSA, per germline. The CDR3 runs to 13 residues. CDR3 amino acids: CASSPDRDNEQFF. CDR3 nucleotides: TGTGCCAGCAGCCCGGACAGGGACAATGAGCAGTTCTTC.

The chain has TRBV11-2 and TRBJ2-7; 9 bases are shared with TRBD1. Unmatched junction bases numbered 10, after V lost 0 bases and J lost 7 bases. Per germline, CDR1 SGHAT and CDR2 FQNNGV. This CDR3 is built from 16 residues. The CDR3 loop reads CASSLDRDRALYEQYF. CDR3 DNA sequence: TGTGCCAGCAGCTTAGACCGGGACAGGGCTTTATATGAGCAGTACTTC.

This clone was found a few times. The genes are TRBV7-2 and TRBJ1-5; D is undetermined. The CDR3 spans 15 residues. With 0 bases removed from V and 2 bases from J, the gap between germline ends came to 8 bases. Germline values: CDR1 SGHTA, CDR2 FQGNSA. CDR3: CASSLAAMGNQPQHF. The CDR3 DNA sequence: TGTGCCAGCAGCTTAGCCGCTATGGGCAATCAGCCCCAGCATTTT.

The CDR3 loop reads CSARPFQEQYF. The CDR3 region has the DNA TGCAGTGCTAGGCCCTTTCAGGAGCAGTACTTC. This chain links TRBV20-1 with TRBJ2-7; D unclear. V dropped 3 bases and J dropped 7 bases, with 10 bases sitting between them. This CDR3 comprises 11 residues. From germline, CDR1 is DFQATT and CDR2 SNEGSKA (reference sequence).

The rearrangement uses TRBV18 and TRBJ1-1, with D possibly matching TRBD1 (5 bases). V dropped 4 bases and J dropped 0 bases, with 15 bases sitting between them. This CDR3 is 16 amino acids long. Germline-derived CDR1 and CDR2 are KGHSH and LQKENI. The CDR3 region is CASSRRQIEMNTEAFF. CDR3 DNA sequence: TGTGCCAGCTCACGACGACAGATCGAGATGAACACTGAAGCTTTCTTT.

The V gene is TRBV7-9, the J gene TRBJ1-6, with 8 bases matching TRBD1. V lost 4 bases to trimming and J lost 6 bases; unmatched junction nucleotides: 5. This CDR3 region has 15 residues. CDR1 SEHNR and CDR2 FQNEAQ come from the germline V gene (reference sequence). The CDR3 spells CASSSEQGVNSPLHF. CDR3 DNA: TGTGCCAGCAGCTCGGAACAGGGGGTTAATTCACCCCTCCACTTT.

This clone appeared a few times. The rearrangement joins TRBV7-6 to TRBJ2-7; the D is unclear. The CDR3 is 16 residues long. Germline loops: CDR1 SGHVS, CDR2 FNYEAQ. V was shortened by 8 bases and J by 3 bases, with 23 bases between the two germline ends. CDR3 DNA sequence: TGTGCCAGCTCCCTTGGCCTGGACCCATCCAGCTACGAGCAGTACTTC. It codes for CASSLGLDPSSYEQYF.

This clone has a handful of counts. The chain employs TRBV5-6 and TRBJ2-3, with D perhaps being TRBD1 or TRBD2 (6 bases each). The CDR3 runs to 14 residues. In germline, CDR1 is SGHDT, CDR2 YYEEEE. Trimming shortened V by 3 bases and J by 1 base, and 9 bases separated the two germline ends. The CDR3 protein is CASSYGGRTDTQYF. CDR3 nucleotides: TGTGCCAGCAGCTACGGGGGCCGCACAGATACGCAGTATTTT.

The table lists this clone with a few counts. The chain is built from TRBV7-3 and TRBJ1-5; D remains unclear. The CDR3 is made up of 16 amino acids. Germline V gives CDR1 SGHTA, CDR2 FQGTGA. Trimming shortened V by 2 bases and J by 3 bases, and 14 bases separated the two germline ends. The CDR3 DNA follows: TGTGCCAGCAGCTTAGCTAGCGGGTGGGACAATCAGCCCCAGCATTTT. Protein product: CASSLASGWDNQPQHF.

This clone was seen a handful of times. In DNA, the CDR3 is TGTGCCAGCAGAACGACAGGGAGGGTGGAGACCCAGTACTTC. Translating it yields CASRTTGRVETQYF. The V and J genes are TRBV6-6 and TRBJ2-5, with D possibly being TRBD1 or TRBD2 (7 bases each). Germline V CDR1 and CDR2: MNHNY, SVGAGI (reference sequence). The CDR3 has 14 amino acids. V was clipped by 6 bases and J by 5 bases, with 16 bases between them.

This clone was observed a few times. The chain carries TRBV21-1 and TRBJ2-3; the D segment call TRBD2 is taken from the table without a DNA check. TRBV21-1 is designated a pseudogene. This CDR3 spans 14 amino acids. CDR3 DNA sequence: TGTGCCAGCACCCCCTCTAGCGGGAGTGATACGCAGTATTTT. Its protein product is CASTPSSGSDTQYF.

The CDR3 sequence is CASTDITRDIQYF. The DNA of the CDR3 is TGTGCCAGCACGGACATCACAAGGGACATTCAGTACTTC. The V gene is TRBV6-1, the J gene TRBJ2-4, with a weak D call TRBD1 (5 bases). The CDR3 is 13 amino acids. The germline V gene has CDR1 MNHNS and CDR2 SASEGT. Trimming pared 7 bases from V and 8 bases from J, leaving 15 bases between.

This clone was observed a few times. V gene TRBV7-3 combines with J gene TRBJ2-2; D gene unclear. Germline V gene lookup returns CDR1 SGHTA and CDR2 FQGTGA. V lost 5 bases, J lost 4 bases, and 14 bases lay in between. CDR3 length: 15 amino acids. DNA for the CDR3: TGTGCCAGCAGCCCTCGTTTTGGGCCCACCGGGGAGCTGTTTTTT. Translated: CASSPRFGPTGELFF. Supplemented by reference TRBV7-3 and TRBJ2-2, the full variable domain reads GAGVSQTPSNKVTEKGKYVELRCDPISGHTALYWYRQSLGQGPEFLIYFQGTGAADDSGLPNDRFFAVRPEGSVSTLKIQRTERGDSAVYLCASSPRFGPTGELFFGEGSRLTVL.

The CDR3 region is CASTSKVTSGSGTQYF. CDR3 nucleotide sequence: TGTGCCAGCACTAGTAAAGTGACTAGCGGGAGCGGGACCCAGTACTTC. The genes are TRBV25-1 and TRBJ2-5; the match to TRBD2 covers 12 bases. Germline trimming cut 7 bases from V and 7 bases from J; bases unmatched to any gene: 13. Looked up from germline, CDR1 is MGHDK and CDR2 is SYGVNS. CDR3 size: 16 residues.

This clone was found a few times. The chain has TRBV4-3 and TRBJ2-1, with 8 bases that match TRBD2. Per the germline V gene, CDR1 is LGHNA and CDR2 is YSLEER. J gave up 4 bases and V 0 bases, and 8 bases lay outside the gene matches. The CDR3 contains 17 residues. CDR3 protein: CASSQDLTSGFYNEQFF. As DNA, the CDR3 is TGCGCCAGCAGCCAAGATCTAACTAGCGGATTTTACAATGAGCAGTTCTTC.